Following are 28 T cell receptor beta chains from one sample sequenced in a study of T-cell reconstitution after alpha-beta-depleted transplantation in children. Construction of the TCRbeta library involved unique molecular identifiers. One entry per CDR3 protein results from TCRdb running MiXCR on the PCR reads. The sample carries some 450,000 distinct CDR3 sequences, 43% recorded once. The sequenced sample was PBMCs, obtained before TCRalphabeta/CD19-depleted stem cell transplant. Source of these receptors: a girl aged 2 to 10 with aplastic anemia, due to receive a stem cell transplant.

This clonotype was counted ten times or more. The J gene is TRBJ1-1, the V gene TRBV6-1; D might be TRBD1 (6 bases). This CDR3 region has 15 residues. Trimming pared 6 bases from V and 7 bases from J, leaving 21 bases between. Germline CDR1 reads MNHNS; CDR2 reads SASEGT. In nucleotides, the CDR3 is TGTGCCAGCAGCCTGACGCCTTCGGGGGCGGGTGAAGCTTTCTTT. It is translated as CASSLTPSGAGEAFF.

This clonotype occurred many times. The chain joins TRBV27 to TRBJ2-7; 9 positions agree with TRBD2. This CDR3 is 15 amino acids long. The germline V gene has CDR1 MNHEY and CDR2 SMNVEV (reference sequence). Unmatched junction bases numbered 6, after V lost 2 bases and J lost 4 bases. Here the CDR3 DNA reads TGTGCCAGCAGTTTAAGGAGCGGGAGGTCTTACGAGCAGTACTTC. Protein: CASSLRSGRSYEQYF.

The chain has TRBV12-3 or TRBV12-4 and TRBJ2-3; 7 positions match TRBD2. The trim removed 2 bases at V and 10 bases at J, leaving 18 bases unmatched. The CDR3 has 17 residues. Written as DNA, the CDR3 is TGTGCCAGCAGTTTAAGGGAGTGGACTAGGGTTACGTGGGCGCAGTATTTT. It is translated as CASSLREWTRVTWAQYF.

This clonotype was counted many times. The rearrangement uses TRBV5-1 and TRBJ2-2; 13 bases match TRBD2. Trimming removed 6 bases from V and 6 bases from J; junction bases left unmatched: 5. Germline-derived CDR1 and CDR2 are SGHRS and YFSETQ. CDR3 length equals 15 residues. CDR3 nucleotides: TGCGCCAGCACGAGGACTAGCGGGAGTGCCGGGGAGCTGTTTTTT. This translates into CASTRTSGSAGELFF.

The gene calls are TRBV20-1 and TRBJ1-5, with TRBD1 matching 8 bases. The trim removed 4 bases at V and 2 bases at J, leaving 1 base unmatched. The germline CDR1 and CDR2 sequences are DFQATT and SNEGSKA (reference sequence). CDR3 length: 13 amino acids. Here the CDR3 reads CSAKGQGNQPQHF. The CDR3 DNA reads TGCAGTGCTAAGGGACAGGGCAATCAGCCCCAGCATTTT.

This clonotype was seen only a few times. The chain recombines TRBV6-1 with TRBJ2-3; 11 bases are a match to TRBD1. This CDR3 contains 17 residues. CDR1 and CDR2 (germline): MNHNS, SASEGT. The V segment lost 6 bases and the J segment 3 bases; nucleotides outside the gene matches: 11. CDR3: CASSAFAGTGGTDTQYF. For the CDR3, the DNA is TGTGCCAGCAGCGCATTCGCCGGGACAGGGGGTACAGATACGCAGTATTTT.

This clonotype was seen only a few times. V usage is TRBV20-1 and J usage is TRBJ2-1; unclear D gene. Germline V gene sequence: CDR1 DFQATT, CDR2 SNEGSKA (reference sequence). The CDR3 spans 11 residues. V lost 3 bases to trimming and J lost 10 bases, with 10 bases between them. CDR3: CSASNPDEQFF. For the CDR3, the DNA is TGCAGTGCTAGTAACCCAGACGAGCAGTTCTTC.

The rearrangement joins TRBV6-1 to TRBJ1-1; 9 positions match TRBD1. V trimming: 3 bases; J trimming: 11 bases; junction bases outside the gene matches: 10. CDR3 length: 14 residues. CDR1 and CDR2 from the germline V gene are MNHNS and SASEGT. For the CDR3, the DNA is TGTGCCAGCAGTGAGGGACAGGGTCGGCGAAGTGCTTTCTTT. Encoded protein: CASSEGQGRRSAFF.

This clonotype has just a few counts. This chain connects TRBV7-3 to TRBJ2-3, with D perhaps given as TRBD1 or TRBD2 (5 bases each). Trimming stripped 5 bases from V and 3 bases from J, with 9 bases between. CDR3 length: 13 amino acids. The germline gives CDR1 SGHTA, CDR2 FQGTGA. Written as DNA, the CDR3 is TGTGCCAGCAGCATGGGGGTAACAGATACGCAGTATTTT. Residues: CASSMGVTDTQYF.

The sample holds a few counts of this clonotype. The chain has TRBV4-2 and TRBJ1-4; no reliable D call. V was trimmed by 1 base and J by 7 bases, leaving 13 bases between them. This CDR3 contains 15 residues. Germline V CDR1 and CDR2: LGHNA, YNFKEQ. In DNA form, the CDR3 reads TGTGCCAGCAGCCAAGGAAAAGGATTAGGTGAAAAACTGTTTTTT. Translated: CASSQGKGLGEKLFF.

This clonotype was found many times. The chain carries TRBV5-1 and TRBJ2-7; the D gene is possibly TRBD2 (5 bases). The CDR3 spans 13 residues. Germline-derived CDR1 and CDR2 are SGHRS and YFSETQ. Trimming shortened V by 0 bases and J by 5 bases, and 9 bases separated the two germline ends. CDR3 DNA sequence: TGCGCCAGCAGCTTGGCCGGGGTCGACGAGCAGTACTTC. This sequence encodes CASSLAGVDEQYF.

The J gene is TRBJ2-5, the V gene TRBV4-1; D is uncertain. The CDR3 extends over 13 amino acids. The V gene lost 4 bases and the J gene lost 5 bases, with 11 bases spanning the gap. CDR1 is MGHRA and CDR2 is YSYEKL in the germline V gene. DNA of the CDR3: TGCGCCAGCAGCCTACGAACGGCGGAGACCCAGTACTTC. Amino acids: CASSLRTAETQYF.

Only a few counts were recorded for this clonotype. The J gene is TRBJ2-2, the V gene TRBV7-2, with TRBD1 matching over 8 bases. The V and J ends lost 6 bases and 1 base, in that order; junction bases with no gene match: 4. The length of the CDR3 is 15 residues. Germline CDR1 SGHTA, CDR2 FQGNSA. The CDR3 loop is CASRSGTGNTGELFF. The CDR3 region has the DNA TGTGCCAGCAGATCCGGGACAGGGAACACCGGGGAGCTGTTTTTT.

The chain carries TRBV10-3 and TRBJ2-5; maybe TRBD1 (6 bases). V lost 0 bases and J lost 5, with 13 bases in between. The germline V gene encodes CDR1 ENHRY and CDR2 SYGVKD. The CDR3 length is 15 residues. CDR3 region: CAISESGQGTETQYF. The CDR3 coding sequence is TGTGCCATCAGTGAGTCGGGTCAGGGGACGGAGACCCAGTACTTC.

This clonotype appeared a few times. The chain joins TRBV6-2 or TRBV6-3 to TRBJ2-7; possibly TRBD2 for D (5 bases). CDR1 and CDR2 (germline): MNHEY, SVGEGT. Trimming stripped 7 bases from V and 0 bases from J, with 13 bases between. The CDR3 runs 14 residues. CDR3 loop: CASILGLSSYEQYF. The CDR3 coding sequence is TGTGCCAGCATCCTAGGACTCAGCTCCTACGAGCAGTACTTC.

This clonotype was detected once. J is TRBJ2-1 and V is TRBV10-1; the match to TRBD2 covers 8 bases. Looked up from germline, CDR1 is WNHNN and CDR2 is SYGVQD (reference sequence). V shed 8 bases, J shed 0 bases, and the junction held 6 bases outside the gene matches. The CDR3 contains 15 residues. The CDR3 sequence is CASGLSGSSYNEQFF. The CDR3 DNA reads TGCGCCAGCGGTTTAAGCGGGAGCTCCTACAATGAGCAGTTCTTC.

The rearrangement links TRBV20-1 to TRBJ1-4; D call uncertain. The CDR3 is 12 residues long. Between the trimmed V and J ends, which lost 4 bases and 8 bases, there was a span of 11 bases. Germline CDR1 DFQATT, CDR2 SNEGSKA (reference sequence). The CDR3 sequence is CSANKGAEKLFF. CDR3 bases: TGCAGTGCTAACAAGGGAGCAGAAAAACTGTTTTTT.

At least ten counts were recorded for this clonotype. The J gene is TRBJ2-7, the V gene TRBV4-3; the match to TRBD1 covers 7 bases. Germline trimming cut 4 bases from V and 1 base from J; bases unmatched to any gene: 4. Germline V gene sequence: CDR1 LGHNA, CDR2 YSLEER. CDR3 size: 14 residues. CDR3 protein: CASSRDRRSYEQYF. The CDR3 coding sequence is TGCGCCAGCAGCCGGGACAGAAGGTCCTACGAGCAGTACTTC.

The gene calls are TRBV5-1 and TRBJ2-1; 9 nucleotides agree with TRBD2. With V trimmed by 0 bases and J by 12 bases, 4 bases remained unmatched. Germline V gives CDR1 SGHRS, CDR2 YFSETQ. This CDR3 comprises 13 residues. CDR3 bases: TGCGCCAGCAGCTTGGATAGCGGGGGTGGGCAGTTCTTC. It codes for CASSLDSGGGQFF.

This clonotype occurred a few times. The chain is built from TRBV7-7 and TRBJ2-1; D perhaps matches TRBD1 (6 bases). This CDR3 region has 15 residues. In germline, CDR1 is SSHAT, CDR2 FNYEAQ (reference sequence). V was shortened by 2 bases and J by 7 bases, with 15 bases between the two germline ends. The CDR3 DNA is TGTGCCAGCAGCTTATCGCCAGGGGATAAAAATGAGCAGTTCTTC. Amino acids: CASSLSPGDKNEQFF.

This clonotype occurred a few times. This likely comes from a read error, as the CDR3 has no conserved phenylalanine or tryptophan at its end. The DNA is left out, because the CDR3 cannot be placed on it with certainty; the CDR3 is given as TCRdb lists it. The CDR3 loop reads CQQFFEDRDLWLHL. The chain combines TRBV12-3 or TRBV12-4 with TRBJ1-2; the D call in the table, TRBD1, was not verified against the DNA. Inclusive of both ends, the CDR3 amounts to 14 amino acids.

This chain links TRBV5-1 with TRBJ2-1, with TRBD2 matching over 7 bases. Germline V CDR1 and CDR2: SGHRS, YFSETQ. The CDR3 has 14 amino acids. V was clipped by 7 bases and J by 3 bases; unmatched bases: 7. This CDR3 is CASRTSENYNEQFF. The CDR3 DNA is TGCGCCAGCCGGACTAGTGAAAACTACAATGAGCAGTTCTTC.

This clonotype was counted at least ten times. The chain recombines TRBV4-1 with TRBJ2-7; weak D call: TRBD2 (7 bases). With 3 bases removed from V and 4 bases from J, the gap between germline ends came to 16 bases. This CDR3 spans 15 amino acids. Germline V CDR1 and CDR2: MGHRA, YSYEKL. This CDR3 is CASSHPGGQGYEQYF. The CDR3 bases are TGCGCCAGCAGCCATCCGGGGGGTCAGGGGTACGAGCAGTACTTC.

The rearrangement joins TRBV12-3 or TRBV12-4 to TRBJ2-4; unclear D gene. The V end lost 5 bases, the J end lost 3 bases, and 5 bases lay between the germline ends. The CDR3 totals 12 residues. The CDR3 coding sequence is TGTGCCAGCAGTGAGGTCAAAAACATTCAGTACTTC. Residues: CASSEVKNIQYF.

At least ten counts were recorded for this clonotype. J is TRBJ2-5 and V is TRBV12-3 or TRBV12-4; D ambiguous. Trimming stripped 4 bases from V and 1 base from J, with 13 bases between. This CDR3 spans 15 amino acids. CDR3 DNA sequence: TGTGCCAGCAGTTCTAAAGTTGTGGGCCAAGAGACCCAGTACTTC. Amino acid sequence: CASSSKVVGQETQYF.

A note on this clonotype: It may be a read error: a sequence one base away is much more abundant. The V gene is TRBV5-1, the J gene TRBJ2-1, with 8 bases identical to TRBD2. The CDR3 runs 14 residues. With 6 bases clipped from V and 4 bases from J, the junction kept 6 bases outside the gene matches. Germline loops: CDR1 SGHRS, CDR2 YFSETQ. CDR3 amino acids: CASKTSAAYNEQFF. The CDR3, as DNA: TGCGCCAGCAAGACTAGCGCAGCATACAATGAGCAGTTCTTC.

The chain carries TRBV5-1 and TRBJ2-3, with D possibly TRBD1 on 5 matching bases. The CDR3 is 12 amino acids. Germline CDR1 and CDR2: SGHRS and YFSETQ. Trimming pared 4 bases from V and 4 bases from J, leaving 7 bases between. The CDR3 DNA sequence: TGCGCCAGCAGCCGACAGTCAGATACGCAGTATTTT. The encoded protein is CASSRQSDTQYF.

A note on this clonotype: Given a much more abundant clone one base away, this may be a read error. V usage is TRBV29-1 and J usage is TRBJ2-1; 9 nucleotides match TRBD1. The CDR3 loop spans 14 amino acids. The V gene's germline CDR1 is SQVTM and CDR2 ANQGSEA. The CDR3, as DNA: TGCAGCGGCTGGACAGGGGTCGCCTACAATGAGCAGATCTTC. Amino acids: CSGWTGVAYNEQIF.